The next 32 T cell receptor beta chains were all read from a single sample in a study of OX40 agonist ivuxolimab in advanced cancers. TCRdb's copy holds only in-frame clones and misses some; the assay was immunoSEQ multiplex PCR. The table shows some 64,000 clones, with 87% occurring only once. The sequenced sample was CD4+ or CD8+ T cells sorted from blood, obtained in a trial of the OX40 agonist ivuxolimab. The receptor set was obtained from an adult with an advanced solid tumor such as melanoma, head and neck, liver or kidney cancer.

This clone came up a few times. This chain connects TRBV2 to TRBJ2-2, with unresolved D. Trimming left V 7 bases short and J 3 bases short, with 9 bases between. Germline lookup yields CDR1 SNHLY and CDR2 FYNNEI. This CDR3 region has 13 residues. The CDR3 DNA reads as TGTGCCAGCATCGCAGGTCACACCGGGGAGCTGTTTTTT. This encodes CASIAGHTGELFF.

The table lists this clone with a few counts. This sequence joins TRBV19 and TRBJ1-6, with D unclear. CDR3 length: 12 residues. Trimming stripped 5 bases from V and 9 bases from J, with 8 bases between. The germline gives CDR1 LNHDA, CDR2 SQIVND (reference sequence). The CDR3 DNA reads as TGTGCCAGTAGTGCCCGGACTTCACCCCTCCACTTT. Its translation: CASSARTSPLHF.

CDR3 in DNA: TGTGCCAGCTCACCGCTCGGGACAGGGGTTTCCTACAATGAGCAGTTCTTC. Protein sequence: CASSPLGTGVSYNEQFF. The J gene is TRBJ2-1, the V gene TRBV18; 10 bases agree with TRBD1. V lost 3 bases to trimming and J lost 1 base; unmatched junction nucleotides: 6. CDR1 is KGHSH, CDR2 LQKENI, per germline. This CDR3 has 17 amino acids.

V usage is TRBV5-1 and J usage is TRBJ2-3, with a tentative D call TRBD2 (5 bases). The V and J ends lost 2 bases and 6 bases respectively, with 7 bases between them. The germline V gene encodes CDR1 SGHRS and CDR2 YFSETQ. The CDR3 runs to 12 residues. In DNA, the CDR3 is TGCGCCAGCAGCTTAGGCGGGGATACGCAGTATTTT. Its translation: CASSLGGDTQYF.

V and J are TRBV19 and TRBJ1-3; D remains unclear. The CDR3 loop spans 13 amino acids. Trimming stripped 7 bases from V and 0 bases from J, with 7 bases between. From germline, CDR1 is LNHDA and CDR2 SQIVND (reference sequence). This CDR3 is CASMRDSGNTIYF. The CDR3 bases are TGTGCCAGTATGAGGGACTCTGGAAACACCATATATTTT.

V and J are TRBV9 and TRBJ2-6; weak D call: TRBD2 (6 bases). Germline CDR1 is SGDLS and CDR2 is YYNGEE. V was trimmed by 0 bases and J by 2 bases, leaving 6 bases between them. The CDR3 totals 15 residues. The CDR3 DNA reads TGTGCCAGCAGCGTAGGGGGGGCTGGGGCCAACGTCCTGACTTTC. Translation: CASSVGGAGANVLTF.

CDR3 loop: CASSSRGLSNEKLFF. As DNA, the CDR3 is TGTGCCAGCAGCTCGAGGGGGCTCTCTAATGAAAAACTGTTTTTT. The chain joins TRBV7-8 to TRBJ1-4; 7 positions match TRBD1. CDR1 and CDR2 from the germline V gene are SGHVS and FQNEAQ. The CDR3 covers 15 residues. V gave up 4 bases and J gave up 3 bases; unmatched junction bases: 5.

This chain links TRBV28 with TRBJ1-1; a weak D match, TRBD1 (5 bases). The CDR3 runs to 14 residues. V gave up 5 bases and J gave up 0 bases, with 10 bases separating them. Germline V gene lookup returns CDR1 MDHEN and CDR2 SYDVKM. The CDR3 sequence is CASSRGDMNTEAFF. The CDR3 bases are TGTGCCAGCAGTAGGGGAGACATGAACACTGAAGCTTTCTTT. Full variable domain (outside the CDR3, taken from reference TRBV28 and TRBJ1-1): DVKVTQSSRYLVKRTGEKVFLECVQDMDHENMFWYRQDPGLGLRLIYFSYDVKMKEKGDIPEGYSVSREKKERFSLILESASTNQTSMYLCASSRGDMNTEAFFGQGTRLTVV.

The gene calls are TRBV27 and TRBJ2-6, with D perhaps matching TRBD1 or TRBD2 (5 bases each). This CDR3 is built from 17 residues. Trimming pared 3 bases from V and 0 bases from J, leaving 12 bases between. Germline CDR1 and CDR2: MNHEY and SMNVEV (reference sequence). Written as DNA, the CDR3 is TGTGCCAGCAGTTTTGGGACCGGAATCTCTGGGGCCAACGTCCTGACTTTC. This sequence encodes CASSFGTGISGANVLTF.

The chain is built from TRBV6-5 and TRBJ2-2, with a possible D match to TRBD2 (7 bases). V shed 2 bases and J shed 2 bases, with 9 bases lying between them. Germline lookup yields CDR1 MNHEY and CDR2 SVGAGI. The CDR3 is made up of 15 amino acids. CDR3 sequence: CASSYRGGNTGELFF. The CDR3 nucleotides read TGTGCCAGCAGTTACCGCGGGGGCAACACCGGGGAGCTGTTTTTT.

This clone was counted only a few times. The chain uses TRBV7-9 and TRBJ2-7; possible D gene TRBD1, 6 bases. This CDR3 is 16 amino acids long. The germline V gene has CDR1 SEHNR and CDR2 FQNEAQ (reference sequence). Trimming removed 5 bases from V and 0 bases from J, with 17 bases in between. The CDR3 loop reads CASSPDRNYNSYEQYF. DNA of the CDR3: TGTGCCAGCAGCCCCGACAGGAACTACAACTCCTACGAGCAGTACTTC.

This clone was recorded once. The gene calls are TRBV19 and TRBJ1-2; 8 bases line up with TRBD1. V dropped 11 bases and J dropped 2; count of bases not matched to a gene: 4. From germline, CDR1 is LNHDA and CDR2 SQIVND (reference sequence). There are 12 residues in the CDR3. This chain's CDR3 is CASGGENYGYTF. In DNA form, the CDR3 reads TGTGCCTCAGGGGGCGAGAACTATGGCTACACCTTC. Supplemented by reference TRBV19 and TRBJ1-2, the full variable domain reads DGGITQSPKYLFRKEGQNVTLSCEQNLNHDAMYWYRQDPGQGLRLIYYSQIVNDFQKGDIAEGYSVSREKKESFPLTVTSAQKNPTAFYLCASGGENYGYTFGSGTRLTVV.

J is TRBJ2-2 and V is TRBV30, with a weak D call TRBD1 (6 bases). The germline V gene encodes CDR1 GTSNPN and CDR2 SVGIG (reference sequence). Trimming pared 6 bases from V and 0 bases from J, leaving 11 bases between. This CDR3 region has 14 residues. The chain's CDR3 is CACPGQANTGELFF. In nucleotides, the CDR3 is TGTGCCTGCCCGGGACAAGCGAACACCGGGGAGCTGTTTTTT.

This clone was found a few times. The CDR3 here is CASSNLSGGTTDTQYF. The CDR3 bases are TGTGCCAGCAGCAATCTTAGCGGGGGAACCACAGATACGCAGTATTTT. The chain is built from TRBV13 and TRBJ2-3; 9 bases fit TRBD2. The CDR3 sequence is 16 residues long. The germline V gene encodes CDR1 PRHDT and CDR2 FYEKMQ (reference sequence). With 5 bases clipped from V and 2 bases from J, the junction kept 8 bases outside the gene matches. Supplemented by reference TRBV13 and TRBJ2-3, the full variable domain reads AAGVIQSPRHLIKEKRETATLKCYPIPRHDTVYWYQQGPGQDPQFLISFYEKMQSDKGSIPDRFSAQQFSDYHSELNMSSLELGDSALYFCASSNLSGGTTDTQYFGPGTRLTVL.

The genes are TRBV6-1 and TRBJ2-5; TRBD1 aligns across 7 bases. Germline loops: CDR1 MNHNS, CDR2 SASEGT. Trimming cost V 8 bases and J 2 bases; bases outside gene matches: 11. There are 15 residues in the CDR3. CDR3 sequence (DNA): TGTGCCAGCGGATTACTGGGCAGGGGGCAAGAGACCCAGTACTTC. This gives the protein CASGLLGRGQETQYF.

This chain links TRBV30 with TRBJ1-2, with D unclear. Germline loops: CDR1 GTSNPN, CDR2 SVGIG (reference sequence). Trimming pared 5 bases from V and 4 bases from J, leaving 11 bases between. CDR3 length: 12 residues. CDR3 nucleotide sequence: TGTGCCTGGGACATAAACACCTATGGCTACACCTTC. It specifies CAWDINTYGYTF.

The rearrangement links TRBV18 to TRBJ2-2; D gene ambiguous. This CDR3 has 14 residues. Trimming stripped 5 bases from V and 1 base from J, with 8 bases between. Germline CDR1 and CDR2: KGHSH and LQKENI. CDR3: CASSVRGNTGELFF. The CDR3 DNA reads TGTGCCAGCTCAGTCCGCGGGAACACCGGGGAGCTGTTTTTT. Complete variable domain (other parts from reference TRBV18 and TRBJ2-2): NAGVMQNPRHLVRRRGQEARLRCSPMKGHSHVYWYRQLPEEGLKFMVYLQKENIIDESGMPKERFSAEFPKEGPSILRIQQVVRGDSAAYFCASSVRGNTGELFFGEGSRLTVL.

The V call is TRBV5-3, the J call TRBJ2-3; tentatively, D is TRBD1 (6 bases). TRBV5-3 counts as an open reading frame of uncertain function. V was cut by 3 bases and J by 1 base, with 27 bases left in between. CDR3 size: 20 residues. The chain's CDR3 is CARSSPKKERGSRGTDTQYF. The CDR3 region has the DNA TGTGCCAGAAGCTCCCCCAAGAAGGAAAGGGGGAGTAGGGGCACAGATACGCAGTATTTT.

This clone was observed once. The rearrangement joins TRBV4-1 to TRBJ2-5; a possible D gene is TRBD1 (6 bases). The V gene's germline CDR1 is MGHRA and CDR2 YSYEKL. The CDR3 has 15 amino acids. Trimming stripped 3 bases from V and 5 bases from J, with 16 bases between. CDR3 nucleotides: TGCGCCAGCAGCCACGGAACAGGGTCAGGTGAGACCCAGTACTTC. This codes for CASSHGTGSGETQYF.

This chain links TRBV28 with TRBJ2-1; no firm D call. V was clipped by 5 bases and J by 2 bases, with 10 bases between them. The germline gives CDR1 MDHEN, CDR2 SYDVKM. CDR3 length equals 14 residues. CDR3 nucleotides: TGTGCCAGCAGTACCCCCACTGCCTACAATGAGCAGTTCTTC. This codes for CASSTPTAYNEQFF.

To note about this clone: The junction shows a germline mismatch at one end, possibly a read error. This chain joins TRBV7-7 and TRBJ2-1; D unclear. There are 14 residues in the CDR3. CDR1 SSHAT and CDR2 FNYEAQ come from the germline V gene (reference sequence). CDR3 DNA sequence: TGTGCTAGCAGCTTATCTAGCTCCTACAATGAGCAGTTCTTC. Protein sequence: CASSLSSSYNEQFF.

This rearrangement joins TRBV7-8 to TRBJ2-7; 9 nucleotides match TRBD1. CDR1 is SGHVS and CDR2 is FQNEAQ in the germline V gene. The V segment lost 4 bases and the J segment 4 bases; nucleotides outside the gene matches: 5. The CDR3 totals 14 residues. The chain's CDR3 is CASSSGQGSYEQYF. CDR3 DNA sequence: TGTGCCAGCAGCTCCGGACAGGGGAGTTACGAGCAGTACTTC.

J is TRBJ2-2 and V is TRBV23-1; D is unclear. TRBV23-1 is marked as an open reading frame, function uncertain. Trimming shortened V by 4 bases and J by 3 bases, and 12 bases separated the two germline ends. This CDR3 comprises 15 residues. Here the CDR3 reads CASSRLTTDTGELFF. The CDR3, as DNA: TGCGCCAGCAGTCGCCTTACTACGGACACCGGGGAGCTGTTTTTT.

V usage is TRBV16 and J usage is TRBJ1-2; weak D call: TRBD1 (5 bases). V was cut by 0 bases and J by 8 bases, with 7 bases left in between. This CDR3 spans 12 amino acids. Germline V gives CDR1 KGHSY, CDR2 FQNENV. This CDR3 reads CASSQSGDGYTF. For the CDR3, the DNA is TGTGCCAGCAGCCAATCAGGGGACGGCTACACCTTC.

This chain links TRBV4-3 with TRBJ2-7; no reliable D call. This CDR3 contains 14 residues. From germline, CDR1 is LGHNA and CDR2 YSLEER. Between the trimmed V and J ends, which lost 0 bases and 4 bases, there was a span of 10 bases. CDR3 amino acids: CASSQELGGYEQYF. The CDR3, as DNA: TGCGCCAGCAGCCAAGAGCTTGGCGGTTACGAGCAGTACTTC.

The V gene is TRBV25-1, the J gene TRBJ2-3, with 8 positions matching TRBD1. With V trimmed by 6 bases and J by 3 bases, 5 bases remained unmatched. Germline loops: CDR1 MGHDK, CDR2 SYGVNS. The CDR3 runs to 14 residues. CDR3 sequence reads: CASSPTGVTDTQYF. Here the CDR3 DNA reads TGTGCCAGCAGCCCGACAGGGGTGACAGATACGCAGTATTTT.

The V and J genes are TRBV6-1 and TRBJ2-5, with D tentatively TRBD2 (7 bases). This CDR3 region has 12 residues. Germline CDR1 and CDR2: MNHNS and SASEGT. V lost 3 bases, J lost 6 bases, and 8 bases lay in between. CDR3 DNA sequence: TGTGCCAGCAGTGAGGGGGGGCAGACCCAGTACTTC. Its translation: CASSEGGQTQYF.

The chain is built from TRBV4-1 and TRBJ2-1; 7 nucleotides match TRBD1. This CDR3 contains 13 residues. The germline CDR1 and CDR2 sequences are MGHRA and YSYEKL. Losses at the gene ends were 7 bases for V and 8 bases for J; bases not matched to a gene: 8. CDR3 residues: CASNDPDRDEQFF. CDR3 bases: TGCGCCAGCAATGACCCCGACAGGGATGAGCAGTTCTTC.

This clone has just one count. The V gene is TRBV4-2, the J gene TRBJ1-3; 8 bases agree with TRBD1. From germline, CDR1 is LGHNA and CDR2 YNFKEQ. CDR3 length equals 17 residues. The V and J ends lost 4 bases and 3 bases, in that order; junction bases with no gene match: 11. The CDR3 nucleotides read TGTGCCAGCAGCCGGGGGACAGGCGTCTCGAATGGAAACACCATATATTTT. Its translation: CASSRGTGVSNGNTIYF.

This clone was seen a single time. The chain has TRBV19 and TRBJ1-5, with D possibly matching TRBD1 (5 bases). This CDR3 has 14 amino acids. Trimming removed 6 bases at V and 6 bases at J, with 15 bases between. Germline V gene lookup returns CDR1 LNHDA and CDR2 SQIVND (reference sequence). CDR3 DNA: TGTGCCAGTAGCCAAGGTCCTGGGGGTCAGCCCCAGCATTTT. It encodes CASSQGPGGQPQHF. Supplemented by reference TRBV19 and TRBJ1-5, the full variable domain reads DGGITQSPKYLFRKEGQNVTLSCEQNLNHDAMYWYRQDPGQGLRLIYYSQIVNDFQKGDIAEGYSVSREKKESFPLTVTSAQKNPTAFYLCASSQGPGGQPQHFGDGTRLSIL.

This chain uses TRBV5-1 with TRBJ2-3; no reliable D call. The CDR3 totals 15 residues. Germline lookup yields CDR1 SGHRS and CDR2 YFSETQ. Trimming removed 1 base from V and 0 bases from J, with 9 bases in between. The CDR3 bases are TGCGCCAGCAGCTTGTCGGGCCCTAGCACAGATACGCAGTATTTT. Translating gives CASSLSGPSTDTQYF.

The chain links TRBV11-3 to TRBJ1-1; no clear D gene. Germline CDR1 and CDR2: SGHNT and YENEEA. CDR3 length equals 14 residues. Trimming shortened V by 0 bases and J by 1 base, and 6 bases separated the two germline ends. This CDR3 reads CASSLEFGNTEAFF. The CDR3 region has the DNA TGTGCCAGCAGCTTAGAGTTCGGGAACACTGAAGCTTTCTTT.